This is a list of T cell receptor beta chains from one sample in a study of T cell repertoires in cytomegalovirus infection. These receptors lack a known antigen. TCRdb called the reads again in MiXCR, with one record for every CDR3 protein. The table shows about a million distinct CDR3 sequences, with less than 35% occurring only once. The starting material was cultured CD8+ T cells from PBMCs, obtained from culture after CMV antigen stimulation. The receptors stem from a human donor in good health (CMV status not recorded). Some clones in this sample may be carry-over from other donors' samples. Both conserved end residues are part of each CDR3. The D gene is left open where the match is weak. Clone size, where shown, is once, few, many, or a class for clones that have expanded.

clone size: -; J gene: TRBJ2-2; D gene: -; V gene: TRBV7-9; CDR3 protein: CASSFSVRPGELFF; CDR3 DNA: TGTGCCAGCAGCTTCAGCGTTAGACCCGGGGAGCTGTTTTTT
clone size: -; J gene: TRBJ2-3; D gene: TRBD2; V gene: TRBV9; CDR3 protein: CASSVGRGSTDTQYF; CDR3 DNA: TGTGCCAGTAGCGTAGGGCGGGGGAGCACAGATACGCAGTATTTT
clone size: many; J gene: TRBJ1-1; D gene: TRBD1; V gene: TRBV11-1; CDR3 protein: CASSLTTGHTEAFF; CDR3 DNA: TGTGCCAGCAGCTTAACGACAGGGCACACTGAAGCTTTCTTT
clone size: -; J gene: TRBJ2-1; D gene: -; V gene: TRBV5-1; CDR3 protein: CASSFRQGGNEQFF; CDR3 DNA: TGCGCCAGCAGCTTTCGGCAGGGTGGCAATGAGCAGTTCTTC
clone size: -; J gene: TRBJ2-1; D gene: -; V gene: TRBV6-1; CDR3 protein: CVSSSEQFF; CDR3 DNA: TGTGTCAGCTCCAGTGAGCAGTTCTTC
clone size: once; J gene: TRBJ2-3; D gene: -; V gene: TRBV25-1; CDR3 protein: CVSSEQGYTDTQYF; CDR3 DNA: TGTGTCAGCAGTGAACAGGGCTACACAGATACGCAGTATTTT
clone size: -; J gene: TRBJ2-2; D gene: TRBD1; V gene: TRBV11-2; CDR3 protein: CASSYFGQGRVPGPTTGELFF; CDR3 DNA: TGTGCCAGCAGCTACTTCGGACAGGGAAGGGTACCGGGACCCACAACCGGGGAGCTGTTTTTT
clone size: -; J gene: TRBJ1-5; D gene: -; V gene: TRBV23-1; CDR3 protein: CASRRGAKGDQPQHF; CDR3 DNA: TGCGCCAGCCGACGAGGGGCCAAAGGGGATCAGCCCCAGCATTTT
clone size: few; J gene: TRBJ2-1; D gene: TRBD2; V gene: TRBV20-1; CDR3 protein: CSARVLAGATLLSYNEQFF; CDR3 DNA: TGCAGTGCTAGAGTGCTAGCGGGGGCTACCTTACTTTCCTACAATGAGCAGTTCTTC
clone size: -; J gene: TRBJ1-5; D gene: TRBD1; V gene: TRBV19; CDR3 protein: CASTDLTGGYQPQHF; CDR3 DNA: TGTGCCAGTACTGATTTGACAGGGGGCTATCAGCCCCAGCATTTT
clone size: -; J gene: TRBJ1-2; D gene: TRBD1; V gene: TRBV10-2; CDR3 protein: CASSEGGPLGYTF; CDR3 DNA: TGCGCCAGCAGTGAAGGGGGCCCGCTTGGCTACACCTTC
clone size: -; J gene: TRBJ2-5; D gene: -; V gene: TRBV5-5; CDR3 protein: CASSLSGRSQETQYF; CDR3 DNA: TGTGCCAGCAGCTTGAGTGGGCGTTCTCAGGAGACCCAGTACTTC
clone size: -; J gene: TRBJ1-1; D gene: TRBD1; V gene: TRBV7-4; CDR3 protein: CASSITGGVVNTEAFF; CDR3 DNA: TGTGCCAGCAGCATAACAGGGGGCGTCGTAAACACTGAAGCTTTCTTT
clone size: few; J gene: TRBJ2-7; D gene: TRBD1; V gene: TRBV7-9; CDR3 protein: CASRYDRDLPYEQYF; CDR3 DNA: TGTGCCAGCAGATACGACAGGGATCTACCCTACGAGCAGTACTTC
clone size: few; J gene: TRBJ2-1; D gene: -; V gene: TRBV7-6; CDR3 protein: CASSLVGLGRGVHEQFF; CDR3 DNA: TGTGCCAGCAGCTTAGTTGGTCTGGGCCGTGGGGTCCATGAGCAGTTCTTC
clone size: -; J gene: TRBJ2-1; D gene: TRBD2; V gene: TRBV10-3; CDR3 protein: CAISFGLAGGTGNEQFF; CDR3 DNA: TGTGCCATCAGTTTTGGGCTAGCGGGGGGAACCGGCAATGAGCAGTTCTTC
clone size: many; J gene: TRBJ2-2; D gene: TRBD1; V gene: TRBV7-8; CDR3 protein: CASLGQGPTGELFF; CDR3 DNA: TGTGCCAGCTTGGGACAGGGCCCCACCGGGGAGCTGTTTTTT
clone size: few; J gene: TRBJ1-5; D gene: TRBD1; V gene: TRBV6-6; CDR3 protein: CASSYVRTGSNQPQHF; CDR3 DNA: TGTGCCAGCAGTTATGTCAGGACAGGGAGCAATCAGCCCCAGCATTTT
clone size: -; J gene: TRBJ1-1; D gene: -; V gene: TRBV4-2; CDR3 protein: CANSHRPAVNTEAFF; CDR3 DNA: TGTGCCAACAGCCACCGCCCAGCGGTGAACACTGAAGCTTTCTTT
clone size: -; J gene: TRBJ1-6; D gene: TRBD1; V gene: TRBV9; CDR3 protein: CASSPSGTGRINSPLHF; CDR3 DNA: TGTGCCAGCAGCCCCAGCGGGACAGGGAGGATTAATTCACCCCTCCACTTT
clone size: -; J gene: TRBJ2-1; D gene: -; V gene: TRBV6-2/TRBV6-3; CDR3 protein: CASSPTPRGPYDNEQFF; CDR3 DNA: TGTGCCAGCAGCCCTACCCCAAGGGGCCCGTATGACAATGAGCAGTTCTTC
clone size: few; J gene: TRBJ2-3; D gene: -; V gene: TRBV7-8; CDR3 protein: CASSLSLLTDTQYF; CDR3 DNA: TGTGCCAGCAGCTTATCCCTTCTAACAGATACGCAGTATTTT
clone size: -; J gene: TRBJ2-3; D gene: TRBD2; V gene: TRBV4-1; CDR3 protein: CASSQAGTGGPFDTQYF; CDR3 DNA: TGCGCCAGCAGCCAAGCGGGAACGGGGGGGCCGTTTGATACGCAGTATTTT
clone size: few; J gene: TRBJ2-3; D gene: TRBD2; V gene: TRBV27; CDR3 protein: CATQRTLAGGAADTQYF; CDR3 DNA: TGTGCCACCCAGCGGACTTTAGCGGGGGGCGCCGCAGATACGCAGTATTTT
clone size: few; J gene: TRBJ1-5; D gene: -; V gene: TRBV12-3/TRBV12-4; CDR3 protein: CASSFGKMSNQPQHF; CDR3 DNA: TGTGCCAGCAGTTTCGGAAAGATGAGCAATCAGCCCCAGCATTTT
clone size: -; J gene: TRBJ2-2; D gene: TRBD1; V gene: TRBV28; CDR3 protein: CASSSTTGPTGELFF; CDR3 DNA: TGTGCCAGCAGTTCCACGACAGGGCCCACCGGGGAGCTGTTTTTT
clone size: few; J gene: TRBJ1-1; D gene: TRBD1; V gene: TRBV29-1; CDR3 protein: CSVEMGQGGPNTEAFF; CDR3 DNA: TGCAGCGTTGAAATGGGACAGGGCGGCCCGAACACTGAAGCTTTCTTT
clone size: -; J gene: TRBJ2-1; D gene: TRBD1; V gene: TRBV12-3/TRBV12-4; CDR3 protein: CASSAGQGINEQFF; CDR3 DNA: TGTGCCAGCAGTGCGGGACAGGGAATAAATGAGCAGTTCTTC
clone size: -; J gene: TRBJ2-5; D gene: -; V gene: TRBV6-5; CDR3 protein: CASSYTAETQYF; CDR3 DNA: TGTGCCAGCAGTTACACAGCGGAGACCCAGTACTTC
clone size: -; J gene: TRBJ1-1; D gene: -; V gene: TRBV19; CDR3 protein: CASLTGTSEAFF; CDR3 DNA: TGTGCCAGCCTAACCGGGACGTCCGAAGCTTTCTTT
clone size: -; J gene: TRBJ1-5; D gene: -; V gene: TRBV4-1; CDR3 protein: CASSQEITYSNQPQHF; CDR3 DNA: TGCGCCAGCAGCCAAGAAATAACTTATAGCAATCAGCCCCAGCATTTT
clone size: -; J gene: TRBJ1-5; D gene: TRBD1; V gene: TRBV5-1; CDR3 protein: CASSWGTGVFGAPHQPQHF; CDR3 DNA: TGCGCCAGCAGCTGGGGGACAGGGGTTTTTGGGGCGCCACACCAGCCCCAGCATTTT
clone size: -; J gene: TRBJ2-3; D gene: TRBD2; V gene: TRBV20-1; CDR3 protein: CSAFLRLAGVTDTQYF; CDR3 DNA: TGCAGTGCTTTCCTCAGACTAGCGGGGGTCACAGATACGCAGTATTTT
clone size: many; J gene: TRBJ2-2; D gene: -; V gene: TRBV7-9; CDR3 protein: CASSSTTGAGELFF; CDR3 DNA: TGTGCCAGCAGCTCCACAACCGGGGCCGGGGAGCTGTTTTTT
clone size: many; J gene: TRBJ1-4; D gene: -; V gene: TRBV14; CDR3 protein: CASSPWGRNEKLFF; CDR3 DNA: TGTGCCAGCAGCCCCTGGGGACGAAATGAAAAACTGTTTTTT
clone size: -; J gene: TRBJ1-5; D gene: -; V gene: TRBV7-9; CDR3 protein: CASSLGQGSLPQHF; CDR3 DNA: TGTGCCAGCAGCTTAGGCCAGGGTAGCCTGCCCCAGCATTTT
clone size: -; J gene: TRBJ1-4; D gene: -; V gene: TRBV12-3/TRBV12-4; CDR3 protein: CASSPELGLNEKLFF; CDR3 DNA: TGTGCCAGCAGCCCTGAGTTAGGCCTTAATGAAAAACTGTTTTTT
clone size: few; J gene: TRBJ2-5; D gene: TRBD1; V gene: TRBV6-6; CDR3 protein: CASSRQGAQETQYF; CDR3 DNA: TGTGCCAGCAGCCGACAGGGAGCCCAAGAGACCCAGTACTTC
clone size: -; J gene: TRBJ2-7; D gene: -; V gene: TRBV7-9; CDR3 protein: CASSGLGGNSYEQYF; CDR3 DNA: TGTGCCAGCAGCGGTCTAGGTGGGAACTCCTACGAGCAGTACTTC
clone size: -; J gene: TRBJ1-1; D gene: -; V gene: TRBV15; CDR3 protein: CATSSWTSEAFF; CDR3 DNA: TGTGCCACCAGCAGCTGGACTTCGGAGGCTTTCTTT
clone size: once; J gene: TRBJ2-3; D gene: TRBD2; V gene: TRBV6-2/TRBV6-3; CDR3 protein: CASSYSLLAASTDTQYF; CDR3 DNA: TGTGCCAGCAGTTACTCTCTACTAGCGGCTAGCACAGATACGCAGTATTTT
clone size: -; J gene: TRBJ2-1; D gene: -; V gene: TRBV6-2/TRBV6-3; CDR3 protein: CASTTDFRGYNEQFF; CDR3 DNA: TGTGCCAGCACCACGGACTTCCGGGGCTACAATGAGCAGTTCTTC
clone size: many; J gene: TRBJ1-6; D gene: -; V gene: TRBV12-3/TRBV12-4; CDR3 protein: CASSLGQGYSPLHF; CDR3 DNA: TGTGCCAGCAGTTTAGGGCAGGGCTATTCACCCCTCCACTTT
clone size: -; J gene: TRBJ2-7; D gene: TRBD1; V gene: TRBV6-6; CDR3 protein: CASCSRTDRGLEQYF; CDR3 DNA: TGTGCCAGCTGCTCCAGGACGGACAGGGGGCTCGAGCAGTACTTC
clone size: few; J gene: TRBJ1-6; D gene: -; V gene: TRBV12-5; CDR3 protein: CASAPDGGNSPLHF; CDR3 DNA: TGTGCTAGTGCCCCGGACGGCGGTAATTCACCCCTCCACTTT
clone size: many; J gene: TRBJ1-1; D gene: TRBD1; V gene: TRBV7-8; CDR3 protein: CAGRGTGTTEAFF; CDR3 DNA: TGTGCCGGAAGGGGGACAGGGACCACTGAAGCTTTCTTT
clone size: -; J gene: TRBJ2-1; D gene: -; V gene: TRBV3-1; CDR3 protein: CASSHWTGRDEQFF; CDR3 DNA: TGTGCCAGCAGCCACTGGACAGGGAGGGATGAGCAGTTCTTC
clone size: -; J gene: TRBJ2-3; D gene: -; V gene: TRBV29-1; CDR3 protein: CSVEEELTDTQYF; CDR3 DNA: TGCAGCGTTGAAGAGGAGCTAACAGATACGCAGTATTTT
clone size: few; J gene: TRBJ1-2; D gene: TRBD1; V gene: TRBV14; CDR3 protein: CASSRYQGAAGYTF; CDR3 DNA: TGTGCCAGCAGCCGCTACCAGGGGGCGGCAGGCTACACCTTC
clone size: many; J gene: TRBJ2-1; D gene: -; V gene: TRBV7-3; CDR3 protein: CASRADSYNEQFF; CDR3 DNA: TGTGCCAGCAGGGCCGACAGTTACAATGAGCAGTTCTTC
clone size: few; J gene: TRBJ1-4; D gene: -; V gene: TRBV2; CDR3 protein: CASSDTGTAVSKLFF; CDR3 DNA: TGTGCCAGCAGTGACACCGGGACGGCAGTGTCGAAACTGTTTTTT